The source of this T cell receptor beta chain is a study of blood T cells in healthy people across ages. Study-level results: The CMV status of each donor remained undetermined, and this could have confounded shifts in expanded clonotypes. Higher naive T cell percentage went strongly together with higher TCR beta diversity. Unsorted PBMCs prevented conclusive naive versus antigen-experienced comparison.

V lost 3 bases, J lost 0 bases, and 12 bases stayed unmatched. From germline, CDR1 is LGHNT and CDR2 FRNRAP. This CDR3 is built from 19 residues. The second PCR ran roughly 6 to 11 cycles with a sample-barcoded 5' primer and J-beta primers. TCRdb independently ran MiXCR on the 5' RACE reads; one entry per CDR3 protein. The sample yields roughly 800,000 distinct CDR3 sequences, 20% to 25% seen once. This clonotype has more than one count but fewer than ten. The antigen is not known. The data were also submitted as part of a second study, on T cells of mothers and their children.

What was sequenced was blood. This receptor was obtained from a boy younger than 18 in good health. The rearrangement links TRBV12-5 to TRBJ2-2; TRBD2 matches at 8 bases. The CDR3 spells CASGLPLKTSGSNTGELFF. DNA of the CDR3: TGTGCTAGTGGTTTACCTTTGAAAACTAGCGGTTCGAACACCGGGGAGCTGTTTTTT. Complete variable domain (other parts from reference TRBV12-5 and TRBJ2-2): DARVTQTPRHKVTEMGQEVTMRCQPILGHNTVFWYRQTMMQGLELLAYFRNRAPLDDSGMPKDRFSAEMPDATLATLKIQPSEPRDSAVYFCASGLPLKTSGSNTGELFFGEGSRLTVL.